This T cell receptor beta chain was documented in a study of metastatic and nonmetastatic thyroid tumors. Study-level findings and limits: Patients with malignant thyroid tumors reportedly had significantly higher TCR beta diversity than those with benign nodules, in blood and tumor.

V was cut by 3 bases and J by 8 bases, with 10 bases left in between. This CDR3 is built from 13 residues. Germline V gene lookup returns CDR1 MNHEY and CDR2 SMNVEV (reference sequence). No patient received treatment before thyroid surgery. This clone was seen a handful of times. Its antigen remains unidentified. TCRdb reassembled clones from the PCR reads with MiXCR. The table has 14,000 to 15,000 clones, more than 20% seen once. Material for sequencing was tumor tissue. This clonotype originated in a female donor with papillary thyroid cancer or a benign thyroid nodule (not recorded which). Some clones in this sample may be carry-over from other donors' samples. V is TRBV27 and J is TRBJ1-4; D ambiguous. The CDR3 region is CASSLTRREKLFF. CDR3 in DNA: TGTGCCAGCAGTTTGACCCGAAGGGAAAAACTGTTTTTT. Full variable domain (remainder filled in from reference TRBV27 and TRBJ1-4): EAQVTQNPRYLITVTGKKLTVTCSQNMNHEYMSWYRQDPGLGLRQIYYSMNVEVTDKGDVPEGYKVSRKEKRNFPLILESPSPNQTSLYFCASSLTRREKLFFGSGTQLSVL.